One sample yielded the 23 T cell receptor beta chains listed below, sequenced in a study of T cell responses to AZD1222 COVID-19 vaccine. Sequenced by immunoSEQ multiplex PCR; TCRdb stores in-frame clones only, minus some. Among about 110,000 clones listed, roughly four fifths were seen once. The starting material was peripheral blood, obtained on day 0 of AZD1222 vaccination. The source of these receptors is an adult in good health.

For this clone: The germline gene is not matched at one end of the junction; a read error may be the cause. CDR3 amino acids: CASSPRNGGPPVF. The CDR3 nucleotides are TGTGCCAGCTCACCACGAAACGGGGGGCCCCCCGTCTTC. The V gene is TRBV18, the J gene TRBJ2-1; D may be TRBD2 (7 bases). This CDR3 has 13 amino acids. Germline CDR1 is KGHSH and CDR2 is LQKENI.

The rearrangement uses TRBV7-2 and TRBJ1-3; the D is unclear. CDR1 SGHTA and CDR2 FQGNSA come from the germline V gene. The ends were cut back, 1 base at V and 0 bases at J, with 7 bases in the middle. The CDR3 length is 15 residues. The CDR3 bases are TGTGCCAGCAGCTTAGATACTGCCTCTGGAAACACCATATATTTT. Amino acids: CASSLDTASGNTIYF.

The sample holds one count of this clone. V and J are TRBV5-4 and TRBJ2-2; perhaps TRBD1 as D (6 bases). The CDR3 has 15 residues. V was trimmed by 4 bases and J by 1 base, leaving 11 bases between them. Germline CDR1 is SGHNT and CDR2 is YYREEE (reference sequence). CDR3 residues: CASSVRDKNTGELFF. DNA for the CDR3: TGTGCCAGCAGCGTCCGGGACAAGAACACCGGGGAGCTGTTTTTT.

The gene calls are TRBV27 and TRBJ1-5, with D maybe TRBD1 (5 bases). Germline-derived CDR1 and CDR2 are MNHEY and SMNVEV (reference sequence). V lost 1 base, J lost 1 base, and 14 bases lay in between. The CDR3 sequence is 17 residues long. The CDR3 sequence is CASSLWHRDGSNQPQHF. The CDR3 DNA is TGTGCCAGCAGTTTATGGCACCGGGACGGGAGCAATCAGCCCCAGCATTTT.

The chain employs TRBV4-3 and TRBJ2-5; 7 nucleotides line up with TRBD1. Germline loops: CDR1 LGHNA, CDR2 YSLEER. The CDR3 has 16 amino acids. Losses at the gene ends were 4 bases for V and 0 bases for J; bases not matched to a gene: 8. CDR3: CASSPNGQENQETQYF. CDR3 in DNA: TGCGCCAGCAGCCCGAACGGACAGGAGAACCAAGAGACCCAGTACTTC.

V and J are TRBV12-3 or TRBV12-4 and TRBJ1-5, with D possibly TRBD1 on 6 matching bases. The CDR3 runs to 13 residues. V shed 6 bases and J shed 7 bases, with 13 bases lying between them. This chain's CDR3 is CASSNREYQPQHF. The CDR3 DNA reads TGTGCCAGCAGCAACAGGGAATACCAGCCCCAGCATTTT.

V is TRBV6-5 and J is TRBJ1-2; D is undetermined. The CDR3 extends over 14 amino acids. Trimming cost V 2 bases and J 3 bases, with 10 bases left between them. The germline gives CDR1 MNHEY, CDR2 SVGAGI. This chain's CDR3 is CASSYRRPDYGYTF. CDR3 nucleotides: TGTGCCAGCAGTTACAGGAGGCCGGACTATGGCTACACCTTC.

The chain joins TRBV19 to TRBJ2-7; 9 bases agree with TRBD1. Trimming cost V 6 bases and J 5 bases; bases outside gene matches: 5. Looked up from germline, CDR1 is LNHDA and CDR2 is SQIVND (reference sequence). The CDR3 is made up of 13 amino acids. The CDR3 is CASRQGAGHEQYF. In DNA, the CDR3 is TGTGCCAGTAGACAGGGGGCCGGGCACGAGCAGTACTTC.

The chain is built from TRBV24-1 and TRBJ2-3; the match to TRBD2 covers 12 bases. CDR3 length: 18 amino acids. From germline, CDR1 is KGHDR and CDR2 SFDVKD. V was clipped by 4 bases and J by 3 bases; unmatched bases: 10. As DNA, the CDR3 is TGTGCCACCAGTGACCCCACCGGACTAGCGGGGCATACAGATACGCAGTATTTT. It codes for CATSDPTGLAGHTDTQYF.

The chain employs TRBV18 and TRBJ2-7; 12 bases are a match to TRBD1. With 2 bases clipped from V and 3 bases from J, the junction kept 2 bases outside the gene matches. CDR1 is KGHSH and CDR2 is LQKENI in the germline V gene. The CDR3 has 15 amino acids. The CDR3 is CASSPGDRGLYEQYF. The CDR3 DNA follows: TGTGCCAGCTCACCAGGGGACAGGGGGCTCTACGAGCAGTACTTC.

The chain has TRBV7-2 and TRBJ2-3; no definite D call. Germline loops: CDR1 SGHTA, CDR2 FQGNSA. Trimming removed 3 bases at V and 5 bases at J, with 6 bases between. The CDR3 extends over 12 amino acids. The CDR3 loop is CASSFRLDTQYF. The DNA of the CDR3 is TGTGCCAGCAGCTTCCGACTAGATACGCAGTATTTT. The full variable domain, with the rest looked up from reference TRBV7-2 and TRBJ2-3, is GAGVSQSPSNKVTEKGKDVELRCDPISGHTALYWYRQSLGQGLEFLIYFQGNSAPDKSGLPSDRFSAERTGGSVSTLTIQRTQQEDSAVYLCASSFRLDTQYFGPGTRLTVL.

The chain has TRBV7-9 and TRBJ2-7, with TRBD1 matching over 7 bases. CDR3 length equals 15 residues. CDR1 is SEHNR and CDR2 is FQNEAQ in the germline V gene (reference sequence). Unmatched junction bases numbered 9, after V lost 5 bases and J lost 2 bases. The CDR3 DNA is TGTGCCAGCAGCCCCCGGGACAGCAGAACCTACGAGCAGTACTTC. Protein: CASSPRDSRTYEQYF.

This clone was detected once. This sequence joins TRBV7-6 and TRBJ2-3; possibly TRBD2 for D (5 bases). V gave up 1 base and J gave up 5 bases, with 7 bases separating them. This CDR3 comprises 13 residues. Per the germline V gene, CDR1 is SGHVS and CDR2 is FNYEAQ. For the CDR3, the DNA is TGTGCCAGCAGCTTAGTAGCGAGAGATACGCAGTATTTT. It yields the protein CASSLVARDTQYF.

The CDR3 loop reads CASTEAGSSYNEQFF. The CDR3, as DNA: TGTGCCAGCACAGAAGCGGGTAGCTCCTACAATGAGCAGTTCTTC. The chain recombines TRBV28 with TRBJ2-1; D is perhaps TRBD2 (6 bases). The CDR3 extends over 15 amino acids. V was clipped by 7 bases and J by 0 bases, with 13 bases between them. CDR1 and CDR2 from the germline V gene are MDHEN and SYDVKM. The entire variable domain, with the rest obtained from reference TRBV28 and TRBJ2-1, is as follows: DVKVTQSSRYLVKRTGEKVFLECVQDMDHENMFWYRQDPGLGLRLIYFSYDVKMKEKGDIPEGYSVSREKKERFSLILESASTNQTSMYLCASTEAGSSYNEQFFGPGTRLTVL.

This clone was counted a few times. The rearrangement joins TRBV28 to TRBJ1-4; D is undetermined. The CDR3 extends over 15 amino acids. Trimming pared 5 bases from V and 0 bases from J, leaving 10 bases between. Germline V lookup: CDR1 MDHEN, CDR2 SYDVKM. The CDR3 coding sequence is TGTGCCAGCAGTGGAACTGGGGCAACTAATGAAAAACTGTTTTTT. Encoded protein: CASSGTGATNEKLFF.

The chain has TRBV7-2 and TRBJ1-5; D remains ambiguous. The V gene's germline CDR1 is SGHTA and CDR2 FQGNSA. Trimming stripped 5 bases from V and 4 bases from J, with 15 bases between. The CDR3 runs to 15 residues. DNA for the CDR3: TGTGCCAGCAGCCAGGTGAGCGGACCTAATCAGCCCCAGCATTTT. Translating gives CASSQVSGPNQPQHF.

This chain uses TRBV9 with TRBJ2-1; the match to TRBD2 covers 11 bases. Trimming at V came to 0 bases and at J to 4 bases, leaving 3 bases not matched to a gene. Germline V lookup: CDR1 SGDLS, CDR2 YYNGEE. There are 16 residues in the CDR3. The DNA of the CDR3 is TGTGCCAGCAGCGTAGCTGGACTAGCGGGTTACAATGAGCAGTTCTTC. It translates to CASSVAGLAGYNEQFF.

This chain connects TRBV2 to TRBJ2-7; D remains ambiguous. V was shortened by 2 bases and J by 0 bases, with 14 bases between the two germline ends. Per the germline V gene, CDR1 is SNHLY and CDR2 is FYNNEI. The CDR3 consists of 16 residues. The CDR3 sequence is CASSEFGPRSSYEQYF. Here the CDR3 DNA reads TGTGCCAGCAGTGAATTTGGGCCGAGAAGCTCCTACGAGCAGTACTTC.

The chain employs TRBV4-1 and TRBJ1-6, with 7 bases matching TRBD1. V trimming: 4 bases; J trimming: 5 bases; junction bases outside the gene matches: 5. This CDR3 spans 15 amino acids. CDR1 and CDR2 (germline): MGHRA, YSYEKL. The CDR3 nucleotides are TGCGCCAGCAGCCGCGGACAGGAGAATAATTCACCCCTCCACTTT. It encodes CASSRGQENNSPLHF.

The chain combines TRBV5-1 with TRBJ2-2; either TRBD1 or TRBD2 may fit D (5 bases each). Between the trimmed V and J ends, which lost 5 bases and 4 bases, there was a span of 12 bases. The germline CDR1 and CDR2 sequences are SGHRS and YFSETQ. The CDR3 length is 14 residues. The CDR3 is CASSRTTSTGELFF. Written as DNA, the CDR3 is TGCGCCAGCAGTCGGACAACTAGCACCGGGGAGCTGTTTTTT.

CDR3 sequence reads: CASRTSKTESRNTIYF. In DNA form, the CDR3 reads TGTGCCAGCAGAACCTCCAAGACTGAGTCGAGAAACACCATATATTTT. The chain employs TRBV28 and TRBJ1-3; D ambiguous. The germline V gene has CDR1 MDHEN and CDR2 SYDVKM. CDR3 size: 16 residues. Trimming took off 6 bases at V and 5 bases at J, with 20 bases between the two ends.

CDR3 DNA sequence: TGTGCCAGCTCACCACTGGGACAAATAGAGCAGTACTTC. It yields the protein CASSPLGQIEQYF. The J gene is TRBJ2-7, the V gene TRBV18; D might be TRBD1 (6 bases). The CDR3 has 13 residues. Germline V lookup: CDR1 KGHSH, CDR2 LQKENI. The V and J ends lost 1 base and 7 bases respectively, with 11 bases between them.

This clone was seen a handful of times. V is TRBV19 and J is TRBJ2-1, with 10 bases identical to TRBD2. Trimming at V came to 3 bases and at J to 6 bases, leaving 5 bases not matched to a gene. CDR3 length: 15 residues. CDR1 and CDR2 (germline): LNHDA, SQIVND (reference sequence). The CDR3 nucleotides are TGTGCCAGTAGTATTACGCTAGCGGGAGTCAATGAGCAGTTCTTC. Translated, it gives CASSITLAGVNEQFF.